This TCR beta chain was obtained from a study of regulatory T cells in long-lasting Graves disease. Arm-PCR of CDR3 regions and iRepertoire HTBI primers were used to build TCR beta libraries. Each CDR3 protein gets one entry after TCRdb re-called the multiplex PCR reads with MiXCR. The repertoire consists of 550,000 to 600,000 distinct CDR3 sequences, with about 16% occurring once and the leading ten covering around 12%. Time point specified: newly diagnosed GD, antithyroid drugs for less than 3 months. Generation of the TCR library employed RNA extracted from PBMCs. Whole-study results and caveats: Whereas approximately 950 public clonotypes were shared by new patients, persistent patients shared more, at approximately 2,700. Persistent disease samples used TRBV28, TRBJ1-2 and TRBJ2-5 preferentially.

Germline V gene lookup returns CDR1 SEHNR and CDR2 FQNEAQ (reference sequence). This CDR3 spans 16 amino acids. This clonotype appeared a few times. Its antigen remains unknown. At one of its ends the junction is not consistent with the germline gene, which may arise from a read error. The sample was also reused in another study, on T cells in Graves' hyperthyroidism and ophthalmopathy.

The chain joins TRBV7-9 to TRBJ2-6; D call uncertain. The sequence was collected from a man younger than 30 with Graves disease. The sample here was peripheral blood mononuclear cells (PBMCs), taken at new diagnosis, from a patient treated with antithyroid drugs. In nucleotides, the CDR3 is TGTGCCAGCAGCATAGCAACGGACTCTGGGGCCAACGTCCTGACTTTC. Protein sequence: CASSIATDSGANVLTF.